This T cell receptor beta chain was found in a study of CD8+CD57+ T cells in acquired aplastic anemia. As for this clonotype: Its antigen is currently unknown.

Findings and limits, study-wide: Patients shared approximately 30 CD8+ CDR3 sequences with controls. For CD8+ Simpson's diversity, patients and controls showed no significant difference.

Selection for sequencing was limited to patients who had shown CD8+CD57+ cell expansion by flow cytometry. For CDR3 and TCR beta VDJ profiling, genomic DNA was the template used. One entry per CDR3 protein, called by TCRdb with MiXCR from the reads. In the table there are fewer than 85,000 distinct CDR3 sequences, just over 70% of which are singletons. The germline gives CDR1 MNHNS, CDR2 SASEGT. Trimming shortened V by 6 bases and J by 4 bases, and 12 bases separated the two germline ends. This CDR3 contains 13 residues. The sequence was obtained from a human donor with aplastic anemia. The sample comprised sorted CD4+, CD8+, or CD8+CD57+ T cells (not recorded which) from PBMCs. This chain connects TRBV6-1 to TRBJ1-2, with D tentatively TRBD1 (6 bases). The CDR3 reads CASSPGQLYGYTF. CDR3 DNA sequence: TGTGCCAGCAGCCCCGGACAGCTCTATGGCTACACCTTC.